The clone carrying this T cell receptor (beta chain) was observed many times. This entry belongs to a study of T cells in Graves' hyperthyroidism and ophthalmopathy. TCR beta CDR3 region amplification was performed from RNA transcripts. Using the HTBI primer set, a first-round RT-PCR was run on the TCR CDR3. TCRdb recomputed calls from the multiplex PCR reads with MiXCR, one row per CDR3 protein. The repertoire includes roughly 700,000 distinct CDR3 sequences, around 15% of them detected once, and roughly a tenth sits in the top ten. V was clipped by 0 bases and J by 4 bases; unmatched bases: 17. This CDR3 spans 19 amino acids. Per germline, CDR1 DFQATT and CDR2 SNEGSKA (reference sequence).

The sample taken for sequencing was blood. The chain links TRBV20-1 to TRBJ2-5, with 10 bases lining up with TRBD2. This sequence originates from a woman aged 18-35 years with Graves' hyperthyroidism. CDR3 region: CSARDLFGVTSGSPETQYF. CDR3 coding DNA: TGCAGTGCTAGAGATCTTTTCGGGGTGACTAGCGGGTCCCCAGAGACCCAGTACTTC.